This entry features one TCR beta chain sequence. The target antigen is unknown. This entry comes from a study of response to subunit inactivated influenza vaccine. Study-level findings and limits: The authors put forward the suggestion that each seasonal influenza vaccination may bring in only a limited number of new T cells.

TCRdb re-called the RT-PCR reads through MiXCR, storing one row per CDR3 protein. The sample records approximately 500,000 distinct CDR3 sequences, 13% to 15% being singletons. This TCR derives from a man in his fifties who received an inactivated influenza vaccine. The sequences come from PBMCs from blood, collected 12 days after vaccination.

The CDR3 DNA follows: TGTGCCAGCAGTTTAATGGGAAACACCATATATTTT. This encodes CASSLMGNTIYF. This rearrangement joins TRBV12-3 or TRBV12-4 to TRBJ1-3, with D uncertain. This CDR3 is 12 amino acids long. V was clipped by 2 bases and J by 4 bases, with 3 bases between them.